This T cell receptor (beta chain) stems from a study of OX40 agonist ivuxolimab in advanced cancers. Study-wide background: Patients were infused with ivuxolimab every 2 weeks at 0.01 to 10 mg/kg. General study results and limits: Low normalized T-cell clonal expansion was additionally recorded for some nonresponders.

The CDR3 sequence is 14 residues long. V shed 8 bases and J 3 bases; nucleotides not matched to a gene: 4. CDR1 and CDR2 from the germline V gene are SNHLY and FYNNEI. Produced via immunoSEQ multiplex PCR; TCRdb's table is partial and in-frame only. The table shows 55,000 to 65,000 clones, with approximately 86% occurring only once. Remarks on this clone: Its antigen is unknown.

The chain carries TRBV2 and TRBJ2-7; 13 bases align to TRBD2. The clonotype originates from an adult with an advanced solid tumor such as melanoma, head and neck, liver or kidney cancer. The specimen was CD4+ or CD8+ T cells sorted from blood, collected in a trial of the OX40 agonist ivuxolimab. CDR3 in amino acids: CASATSGGNYEQYF. CDR3 nucleotide sequence: TGTGCCAGCGCGACTAGCGGGGGGAACTACGAGCAGTACTTC. The full variable domain, its missing parts supplied by reference TRBV2 and TRBJ2-7, is EPEVTQTPSHQVTQMGQEVILRCVPISNHLYFYWYRQILGQKVEFLVSFYNNEISEKSEIFDDQFSVERPDGSNFTLKIRSTKLEDSAMYFCASATSGGNYEQYFGPGTRLTVT.